This T cell receptor beta chain was captured in a study of neurological immune-mediated disorders. This clonotype has ten or more counts. This sample's time point: longitudinal time-point 2. The germline V gene has CDR1 SGHRS and CDR2 YFSETQ. The CDR3 sequence is 14 residues long. J gave up 4 bases and V 7 bases, and 9 bases lay outside the gene matches. Each CDR3 protein is one row after TCRdb ran MiXCR on the 5' RACE reads. This sample has some 49,000 distinct CDR3 sequences; around 14% occur once, and the top ten carry roughly 4.5%. This chain links TRBV5-1 with TRBJ2-7; 9 nucleotides line up with TRBD1. Input material: PBMCs. The origin of this receptor is a male donor with HTLV-1-associated myelopathy (HAM/TSP). CDR3 sequence (DNA): TGCGCCAGCCGAAAGGGGACAGGGTGGTACGAGCAGTACTTC. Its translation: CASRKGTGWYEQYF. The complete variable domain, with remaining parts taken from reference TRBV5-1 and TRBJ2-7, reads KAGVTQTPRYLIKTRGQQVTLSCSPISGHRSVSWYQQTPGQGLQFLFEYFSETQRNKGNFPGRFSGRQFSNSRSEMNVSTLELGDSALYLCASRKGTGWYEQYFGPGTRLTVT.